These T cell receptor beta chains were read from a single sample in a study of T cells in Graves' hyperthyroidism and ophthalmopathy. TCRdb fed the multiplex PCR reads into MiXCR, producing one record per CDR3 protein. Of some 490,000 distinct CDR3 sequences in the sample, roughly a sixth were seen once. Sequencing was carried out using blood. All receptors derive from a woman in her 30s with Graves' ophthalmopathy. The CDR3 runs from the conserved cysteine through the conserved F or W. Each record gives: V gene, D gene, clone size, J gene, CDR3 DNA, CDR3 protein. The D gene is left open where the match is weak. Clone size appears in some rows only: once, few, many, or a class for an expanded clone.

TRBV20-1	-	many	TRBJ2-2	TGCAGTGCTAGGGCCAGGGGGGGCACCGGGGAGCTGTTTTTT	CSARARGGTGELFF
TRBV28	TRBD1	few	TRBJ1-2	TGTGCCAGCACAACAGGGGGCGGTAGCTACACCTTC	CASTTGGGSYTF
TRBV27	-	-	TRBJ1-4	TGTGCCAGCGCCCGGGGGAGTGTTGAAAAACTGTTTTTT	CASARGSVEKLFF
TRBV29-1	TRBD1	few	TRBJ2-7	TGCAGCGTTGATGGGACAGGGTTTAATGACGAGCAGTACTTC	CSVDGTGFNDEQYF
TRBV2	-	-	TRBJ2-6	TGTGGCAGCAGTTTGCTAGGGGTTACTGGGGCCAACGTCCTGACTTTC	CGSSLLGVTGANVLTF
TRBV29-1	TRBD2	many	TRBJ2-3	TGCAGCGTCGTAGCGGGAACAGATACGCAGTATTTT	CSVVAGTDTQYF
TRBV2	-	-	TRBJ2-7	TGTGCCAGCAGAAGGGACGGCTCCTACGAGCAGTACTTC	CASRRDGSYEQYF
TRBV20-1	TRBD1	many	TRBJ2-1	TGCAGTGACAGGGGTATCTCCTACAATGAGCAGTTCTTC	CSDRGISYNEQFF
TRBV5-1	-	few	TRBJ1-6	TGCGCCAGCAGCTTGGTATCGAGGCAGGATGGTTCACCCCTCCACTTT	CASSLVSRQDGSPLHF
TRBV5-4	TRBD1	few	TRBJ2-5	TGTGCCAGCAGCTTGTGGGGGACAGGGGTCCAGTACTTC	CASSLWGTGVQYF
TRBV3-1	-	few	TRBJ2-2	TGTGCCATCGAAGATGGCACCGGGGAGCTGTTTTTT	CAIEDGTGELFF
TRBV5-6	-	-	TRBJ1-1	TGTGCCAGCAGCCCCTATGGGAGGGGAAGCCAAGCTTTCTTT	CASSPYGRGSQAFF
TRBV7-9	TRBD2	few	TRBJ2-5	TGTGCCAGCAGCTTAGATCGCAGGGATAGTAGCGGGATCCAAGAGACCCAGTACTTC	CASSLDRRDSSGIQETQYF
TRBV29-1	-	many	TRBJ2-7	TGCAGCGTTGAAGAACAGGGGGGGCTAGCGGGTCCCCGAAGTCGGGTCGAGCAGTACTTC	CSVEEQGGLAGPRSRVEQYF
TRBV12-3/TRBV12-4	TRBD1	many	TRBJ1-1	TGTGCCAGCAGTTTAGATCCAGGGGGCGGGACTGAAGCTTTCTTT	CASSLDPGGGTEAFF
TRBV2	-	-	TRBJ2-1	TGTGCCAGCAGGGAGGAGGAGCTCACCTTCTTC	CASREEELTFF
TRBV7-2	-	few	TRBJ2-5	TGTGCCAGCAGCTTATCTGTGGACTCGGGGGTAGAGACCCAGTACTTC	CASSLSVDSGVETQYF
TRBV10-3	-	-	TRBJ2-3	TGTGCCATCAGTGAGAAAAGGGACCCCCGCACAGATACGCAGTATTTT	CAISEKRDPRTDTQYF
TRBV20-1	-	few	TRBJ2-7	TGCAGTGCTCCCTTGGGAACAGGGTCTACTCGGGAGCAGTACTTC	CSAPLGTGSTREQYF
TRBV5-1	-	many	TRBJ2-7	TGCGCCAGCAGCCAGAACGTGGGGGGAGTAAAACGCTACGAGCAGTACTTC	CASSQNVGGVKRYEQYF
TRBV4-3	-	-	TRBJ1-2	TGCGCCAGCAGCCAAGATCGAGCTGTACAGCATGCTAACTATGGCTACACCTTC	CASSQDRAVQHANYGYTF
TRBV6-1	-	few	TRBJ2-2	TGTGCCAGCAGGGACCATCTCTTTTTGACAGTCCTAGCGAACACCGGGGAGCTGTTTTTT	CASRDHLFLTVLANTGELFF
TRBV7-2	TRBD2	-	TRBJ2-7	TGTGCCAGCAGCCTAGCGGGAGGGCACAATGAGCAGTACTTC	CASSLAGGHNEQYF
TRBV30	-	many	TRBJ1-4	TGTGCCTGGAGTGCGACGGCCCTGGATGAAAAACTGTTTTTT	CAWSATALDEKLFF
TRBV20-1	TRBD1	few	TRBJ1-1	TGCAGTGCTCACAGGGGGGCAATGAACACTGAAGCTTTCTTT	CSAHRGAMNTEAFF
TRBV20-1	TRBD2	few	TRBJ2-7	TGCAGTGCTACAAGCGGGGGCTACGAGCAGTACTTC	CSATSGGYEQYF
TRBV11-2	-	many	TRBJ2-3	TGTGCCAGCAGCTTAGGGGATCGGGCGGTCACAGATACGCAGTATTTT	CASSLGDRAVTDTQYF
TRBV15	-	few	TRBJ1-2	TGTGCCACCTCCGGAAGGGGGGCTGATGGCTACACCTTC	CATSGRGADGYTF
TRBV5-5	TRBD2	many	TRBJ2-2	TGTGCCAGCAGCTTTTCTGCTACTAGCGTGAACACCGGGGAGCTGTTTTTT	CASSFSATSVNTGELFF
TRBV2	-	many	TRBJ2-3	TGTGCCAGCGTCGAGGCCACAGATACGCAGTATTTT	CASVEATDTQYF
TRBV6-2/TRBV6-3	-	-	TRBJ2-7	TGTGCCAGCAGTGACTTGGTTTACGAGCAGTACTTC	CASSDLVYEQYF
TRBV5-1	TRBD1	many	TRBJ2-7	TGCGCCAGCAGCTTGGAGGTCGGGACAGGACAATACGAGCAGTACTTC	CASSLEVGTGQYEQYF
TRBV3-1	-	many	TRBJ2-3	TGTGCCAGCAGCCAAGCGGCTATGGGGCGCGGGTACAGCACAGATACGCAGTATTTT	CASSQAAMGRGYSTDTQYF
TRBV7-9	-	many	TRBJ1-1	TGTGCCAGCACCCTTTTTAACACTGAAGCTTTCTTT	CASTLFNTEAFF
TRBV2	TRBD1	many	TRBJ2-1	TGTGCCAGCAGTGAGTTGGACAGGGGAAATGAGCAGTTCTTC	CASSELDRGNEQFF
TRBV2	-	many	TRBJ1-3	TGTGCCAGCAGGGTGGTGGGAGTACGGGGAAACACCATATATTTT	CASRVVGVRGNTIYF
TRBV10-3	-	many	TRBJ2-5	TGTGCCATCATGGCAGGAGGCCTCCGAGAGACCCAGTACTTC	CAIMAGGLRETQYF
TRBV14	-	-	TRBJ2-7	TGTGCCAGCAGCTTCGGACATGGCGGCTACGAGCAGTACTTC	CASSFGHGGYEQYF
TRBV20-1	TRBD2	few	TRBJ2-7	TGCAGTGCTCCTAGCGGCCACGAGCAGTACTTC	CSAPSGHEQYF
TRBV15	-	few	TRBJ2-2	TGTGCCACCAGTCTGACTCTTGCGAACACCGGGGAGCTGTTTTTT	CATSLTLANTGELFF
TRBV30	-	many	TRBJ1-5	TGTGCCTGGAGCCGTGGCAGCTTCAATCAGCCCCAGCATTTT	CAWSRGSFNQPQHF
TRBV11-3	TRBD2	many	TRBJ2-2	TGTGCCAGCAGCCCAGGACTAGCGGGACGAGGGAATGTCGGGGAGCTGTTTTTT	CASSPGLAGRGNVGELFF
TRBV6-5	-	few	TRBJ1-1	TGTGCCAGCAGTTACGGGTTGTATGCAGTAGCTTTCTTT	CASSYGLYAVAFF
TRBV7-9	TRBD2	-	TRBJ2-7	TGTGCCAGCAGCCAGACTAGCGGGGCCCTCTACGAGCAGTACTTC	CASSQTSGALYEQYF
TRBV9	TRBD1	few	TRBJ2-5	TGTGCCAGCAGCGTTTTCGGGACAGAGCAAGAGACCCAGTACTTC	CASSVFGTEQETQYF
TRBV7-2	-	few	TRBJ2-3	TGTGCCAGCAGCTTTGGTAGCGGGACAGGGTGGACAGATACGCAGTATTTT	CASSFGSGTGWTDTQYF
TRBV6-1	TRBD1	many	TRBJ2-7	TGTGCCAGCAGTGAAGGTCCTAGACAGGGCTCCTACGAGCAGTACTTC	CASSEGPRQGSYEQYF
TRBV11-2	-	many	TRBJ2-3	TGTGCCAGCAGCCTCGCCGGCAGGGTTACAGATACGCAGTATTTT	CASSLAGRVTDTQYF
TRBV6-4	-	-	TRBJ2-1	TGTGCCAGCAGTCCTAGCAAAAATGAGCAGTTCTTC	CASSPSKNEQFF
TRBV28	TRBD2	many	TRBJ2-5	TGTGCCAGCAGTCCTCCGGGACTAGCGGGAGGGACCCAGTACTTC	CASSPPGLAGGTQYF
TRBV2	TRBD2	-	TRBJ2-3	TGTGCCAGCACTTTTGGCGGGAGTACAGATACGCAGTATTTT	CASTFGGSTDTQYF
TRBV12-3/TRBV12-4	TRBD1	many	TRBJ2-7	TGTGCCAGCAGCTTGTGGGGACAGGGTTACGAGCAGTACTTC	CASSLWGQGYEQYF
TRBV5-1	-	-	TRBJ1-2	TGCGCCAGCAGCTTGAATATTTACACTAACTATGGCTACACCTTC	CASSLNIYTNYGYTF
TRBV5-5	TRBD2	-	TRBJ2-2	TGTGCCAACAGCTTGGGACTAGCGGGAGGGCCGGGCACCGGGGAGCTGTTTTTT	CANSLGLAGGPGTGELFF
TRBV30	TRBD1	many	TRBJ2-5	TGTGCCTGGAGTACCGGGACAGGGCGGGAGACCCAGTACTTC	CAWSTGTGRETQYF
TRBV29-1	TRBD2	many	TRBJ2-3	TGCAGCGGGGGGAAAAGCGGGAGTAGCACAGATACGCAGTATTTT	CSGGKSGSSTDTQYF
TRBV27	-	many	TRBJ2-7	TGTGCCAGCAGTTCCCTTCCCTTCAAGGGTGAGCAGTACTTC	CASSSLPFKGEQYF